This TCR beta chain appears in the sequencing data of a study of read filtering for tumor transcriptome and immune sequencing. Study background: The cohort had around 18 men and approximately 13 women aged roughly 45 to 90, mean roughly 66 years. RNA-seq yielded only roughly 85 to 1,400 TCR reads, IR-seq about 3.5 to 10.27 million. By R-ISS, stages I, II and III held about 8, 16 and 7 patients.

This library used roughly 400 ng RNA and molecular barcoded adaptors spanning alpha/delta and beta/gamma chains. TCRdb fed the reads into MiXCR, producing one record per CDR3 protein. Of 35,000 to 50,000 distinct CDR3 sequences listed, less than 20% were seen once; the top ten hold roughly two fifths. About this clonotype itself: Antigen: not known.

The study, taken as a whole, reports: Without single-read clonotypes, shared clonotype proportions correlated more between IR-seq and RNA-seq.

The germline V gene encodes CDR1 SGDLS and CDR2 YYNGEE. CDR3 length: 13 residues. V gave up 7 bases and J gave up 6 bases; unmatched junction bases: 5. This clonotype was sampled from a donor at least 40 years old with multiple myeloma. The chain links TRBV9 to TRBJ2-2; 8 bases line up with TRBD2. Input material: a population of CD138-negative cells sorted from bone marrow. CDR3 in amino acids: CASCMGLAGELFF. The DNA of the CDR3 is TGTGCCAGCTGCATGGGACTAGCCGGGGAGCTGTTTTTT.